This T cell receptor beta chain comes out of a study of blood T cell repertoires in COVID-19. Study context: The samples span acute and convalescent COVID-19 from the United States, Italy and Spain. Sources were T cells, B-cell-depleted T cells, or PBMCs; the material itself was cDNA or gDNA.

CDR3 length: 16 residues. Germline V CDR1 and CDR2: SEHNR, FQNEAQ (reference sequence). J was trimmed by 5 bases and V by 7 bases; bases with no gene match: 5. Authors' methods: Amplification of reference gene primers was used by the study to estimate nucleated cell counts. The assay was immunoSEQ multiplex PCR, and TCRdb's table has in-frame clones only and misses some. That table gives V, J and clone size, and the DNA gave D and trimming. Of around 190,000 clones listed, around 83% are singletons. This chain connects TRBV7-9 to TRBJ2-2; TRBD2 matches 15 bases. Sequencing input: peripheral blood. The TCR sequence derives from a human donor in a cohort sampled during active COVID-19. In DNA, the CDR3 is TGTGCCAGCACCGGGACTAGCGGGAGGTGGACCGGGGAGCTGTTTTTT. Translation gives CASTGTSGRWTGELFF.